The 5 T cell receptor beta chains below were found in one sample sequenced in a study of response to subunit inactivated influenza vaccine. TCRdb itself ran the RT-PCR reads through MiXCR, one entry per CDR3 protein. The sample shows roughly 540,000 distinct CDR3 sequences, roughly 23% of them seen only once. This same sample was also part of a study on T cells expressing NK-cell markers. That work contributes: Scientists made TCR beta cDNA using 5'RACE template switching with UMIs.

This specimen was CD4+ T cells sorted from PBMCs, taken 11 to 12 days after vaccination. These receptors all come from a man aged 50 or older who received an inactivated influenza vaccine.

The rearrangement links TRBV7-6 to TRBJ2-5, with TRBD2 matching over 10 bases. The ends lost 5 bases at V and 5 bases at J; junction bases unmatched: 5. CDR3 length: 14 residues. CDR1 is SGHVS and CDR2 is FNYEAQ in the germline V gene. The CDR3 DNA sequence: TGTGCCAGCAGCCCTAGCGGGAGACGCGAGACCCAGTACTTC. Encoded protein: CASSPSGRRETQYF.

The chain carries TRBV14 and TRBJ2-1; maybe TRBD2 (6 bases). Germline V lookup: CDR1 SGHDN, CDR2 FVKESK. The V and J ends lost 6 bases and 0 bases respectively, with 18 bases between them. The CDR3 extends over 17 amino acids. Here the CDR3 DNA reads TGTGCCAGCAGACGGGACTGGCGTTCGAGCTCCTACAATGAGCAGTTCTTC. Its protein product is CASRRDWRSSSYNEQFF.

This clonotype was counted a few times. This chain connects TRBV5-1 to TRBJ2-1; unclear D gene. Trimming removed 3 bases at V and 10 bases at J, with 14 bases between. The CDR3 totals 13 residues. CDR1 and CDR2 from the germline V gene are SGHRS and YFSETQ. The CDR3 loop reads CASSSTRDIEQFF. CDR3 in DNA: TGCGCCAGCAGCTCCACCCGAGACATAGAGCAGTTCTTC. Combining the CDR3 with reference TRBV5-1 and TRBJ2-1 gives the whole variable domain KAGVTQTPRYLIKTRGQQVTLSCSPISGHRSVSWYQQTPGQGLQFLFEYFSETQRNKGNFPGRFSGRQFSNSRSEMNVSTLELGDSALYLCASSSTRDIEQFFGPGTRLTVL.

This clonotype turned up a few times. The gene calls are TRBV20-1 and TRBJ2-1; possibly TRBD2 for D (6 bases). CDR1 and CDR2 (germline): DFQATT, SNEGSKA (reference sequence). V gave up 3 bases and J gave up 4 bases, with 13 bases separating them. CDR3 length equals 14 residues. CDR3 coding DNA: TGCAGTGCTAGGCCCAGCGGGCGATACAATGAGCAGTTCTTC. This encodes CSARPSGRYNEQFF.

The V call is TRBV5-1, the J call TRBJ2-7, with D perhaps TRBD1 or TRBD2 (6 bases each). The CDR3 loop spans 16 amino acids. V dropped 4 bases and J dropped 0 bases, with 17 bases sitting between them. Germline values: CDR1 SGHRS, CDR2 YFSETQ. The CDR3 protein is CASSPMGGKSSYEQYF. CDR3 coding DNA: TGCGCCAGCAGCCCGATGGGGGGCAAGAGCTCCTACGAGCAGTACTTC.